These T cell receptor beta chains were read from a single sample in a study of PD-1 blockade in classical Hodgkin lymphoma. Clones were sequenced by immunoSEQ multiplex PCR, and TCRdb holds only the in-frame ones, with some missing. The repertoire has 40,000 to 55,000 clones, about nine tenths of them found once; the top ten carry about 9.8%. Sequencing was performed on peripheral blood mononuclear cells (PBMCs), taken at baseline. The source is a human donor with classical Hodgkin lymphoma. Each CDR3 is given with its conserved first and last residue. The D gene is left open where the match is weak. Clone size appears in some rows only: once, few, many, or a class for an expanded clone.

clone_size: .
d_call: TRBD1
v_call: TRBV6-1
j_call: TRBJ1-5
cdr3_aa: CASSDLAGGHQPQHF
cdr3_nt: TGTGCCAGCAGTGATCTCGCAGGGGGCCATCAGCCCCAGCATTTT

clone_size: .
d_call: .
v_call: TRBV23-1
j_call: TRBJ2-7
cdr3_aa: CASSQSRESYEQYF
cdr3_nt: TGCGCCAGCAGTCAATCTAGAGAGTCCTACGAGCAGTACTTC

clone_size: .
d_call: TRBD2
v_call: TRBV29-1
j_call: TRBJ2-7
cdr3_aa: CSVDPSGRNYEQYF
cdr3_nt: TGCAGCGTTGACCCTAGCGGCAGAAACTACGAGCAGTACTTC

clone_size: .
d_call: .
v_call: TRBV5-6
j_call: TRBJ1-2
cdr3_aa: CASSEIQGSGPPTNYGYTF
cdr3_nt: TGTGCCAGCAGCGAGATCCAGGGGTCAGGTCCACCTACTAACTATGGCTACACCTTC

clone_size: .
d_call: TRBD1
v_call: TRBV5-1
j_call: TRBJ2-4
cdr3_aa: CASRAQGDANIQYF
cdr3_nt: TGCGCCAGCAGAGCACAGGGGGATGCGAACATTCAGTACTTC

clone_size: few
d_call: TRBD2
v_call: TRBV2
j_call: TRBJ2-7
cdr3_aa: CASSTSGGAANEQYF
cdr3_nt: TGTGCCAGCAGCACTAGCGGGGGGGCGGCAAACGAGCAGTACTTC

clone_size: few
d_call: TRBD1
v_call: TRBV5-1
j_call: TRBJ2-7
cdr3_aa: CASSLSGQGHEQYF
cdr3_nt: TGCGCCAGCAGCTTGTCGGGACAGGGTCACGAGCAGTACTTC

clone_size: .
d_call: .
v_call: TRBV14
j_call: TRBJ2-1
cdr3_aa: CASSHEGEQFF
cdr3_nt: TGTGCCAGCAGCCATGAGGGGGAGCAGTTCTTC

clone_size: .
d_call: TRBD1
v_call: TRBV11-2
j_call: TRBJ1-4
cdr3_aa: CASSERPGTGGEKLFF
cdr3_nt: TGTGCCAGCAGCGAGCGTCCCGGGACAGGGGGCGAAAAACTGTTTTTT

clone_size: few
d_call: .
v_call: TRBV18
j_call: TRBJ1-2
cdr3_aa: CASSLSLNLGGQDGYTF
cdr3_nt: TGTGCCAGTAGCCTTTCCCTCAACCTTGGTGGGCAGGACGGCTACACCTTC

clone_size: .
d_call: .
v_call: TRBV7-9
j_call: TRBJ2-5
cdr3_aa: CASSFDLYQETQYF
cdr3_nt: TGTGCCAGCAGCTTCGACTTGTACCAAGAGACCCAGTACTTC

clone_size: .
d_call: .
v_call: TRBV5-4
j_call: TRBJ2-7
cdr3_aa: CASSAGHLEQYF
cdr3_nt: TGTGCCAGCAGCGCAGGCCACCTCGAGCAGTACTTC

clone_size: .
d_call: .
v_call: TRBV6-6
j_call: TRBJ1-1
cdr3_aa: CASSSGTGNTEAFF
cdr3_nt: TGTGCCAGCAGTTCAGGGACGGGGAACACTGAAGCTTTCTTT

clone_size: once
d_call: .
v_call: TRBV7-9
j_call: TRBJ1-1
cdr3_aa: CASRLGGGTEAFF
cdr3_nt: TGTGCCAGCAGGTTAGGTGGGGGCACTGAAGCTTTCTTT

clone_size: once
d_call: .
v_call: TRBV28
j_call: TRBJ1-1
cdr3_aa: CASSLGMNTEAFF
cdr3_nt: TGTGCCAGCAGTCTGGGTATGAACACTGAAGCTTTCTTT

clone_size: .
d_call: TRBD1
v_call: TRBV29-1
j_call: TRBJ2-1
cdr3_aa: CSVVGTGGKGSYNEQFF
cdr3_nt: TGCAGCGTTGTGGGGACAGGGGGCAAAGGATCCTACAATGAGCAGTTCTTC

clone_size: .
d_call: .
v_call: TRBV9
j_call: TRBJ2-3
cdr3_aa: CASSVTGIITDTQYF
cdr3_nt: TGTGCCAGCAGCGTCACTGGGATTATCACAGATACGCAGTATTTT

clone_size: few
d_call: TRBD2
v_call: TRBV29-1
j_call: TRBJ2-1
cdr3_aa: CSVEGLAGGPRLVQFF
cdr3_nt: TGCAGCGTTGAAGGACTAGCGGGGGGGCCGAGGCTGGTGCAGTTCTTC

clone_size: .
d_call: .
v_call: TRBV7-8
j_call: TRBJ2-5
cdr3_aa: CASSLASPDQYF
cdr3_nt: TGTGCCAGCAGCTTAGCTAGCCCCGACCAGTACTTC